This TCR beta chain was captured by sequencing in a study of T cell responses to AZD1222 COVID-19 vaccine. Study-wide findings and caveats: All repertoire sampling was performed exclusively after the peak T cell response.

On this clone: The antigen remains undetermined.

Clones were sequenced by immunoSEQ multiplex PCR, and TCRdb holds only the in-frame ones, with some missing. This repertoire shows more than 95,000 clones, more than 80% found once; its top ten account for 4.4%. The CDR3 is made up of 16 amino acids. Germline trimming cut 5 bases from V and 5 bases from J; bases unmatched to any gene: 11. From germline, CDR1 is SQVTM and CDR2 ANQGSEA. The receptor comes from an adult who received the AZD1222 COVID-19 vaccine. The chain uses TRBV29-1 and TRBJ1-5; 11 bases are a match to TRBD1. This material consisted of peripheral blood, taken 28 days after the second AZD1222 dose. The DNA of the CDR3 is TGCAGCGTTCGGGACAGGGGGGAGTTTGGGGATCAGCCCCAGCATTTT. It specifies CSVRDRGEFGDQPQHF.